The 2 T cell receptor beta chains below come from one sample, sequenced in a study of T cells in localized non-small cell lung cancer. Data came from immunoSEQ multiplex PCR; TCRdb stores just in-frame clones and leaves some out. The sample carries fewer than 75,000 clones, 84% recorded once. The material sequenced was peripheral blood, taken before any cancer treatment. All receptors derive from a female donor at least 60 years old with stage I lung adenocarcinoma.

The gene calls are TRBV27 and TRBJ1-2; D ambiguous. The CDR3 totals 15 residues. Trimming shortened V by 0 bases and J by 3 bases, and 11 bases separated the two germline ends. Looked up from germline, CDR1 is MNHEY and CDR2 is SMNVEV (reference sequence). In nucleotides, the CDR3 is TGTGCCAGCAGTTTATCGCTAGGGAACCACTATGGCTACACCTTC. This translates into CASSLSLGNHYGYTF.

The chain links TRBV10-3 to TRBJ1-6; perhaps TRBD1 as D (6 bases). The CDR3 spans 14 residues. From germline, CDR1 is ENHRY and CDR2 SYGVKD. V was cut by 6 bases and J by 9 bases, with 15 bases left in between. DNA of the CDR3: TGTGCCATCAGATCCGGGACGACAGGTTCACCCCTCCACTTT. It is translated as CAIRSGTTGSPLHF.